Shown below are 14 T cell receptor beta chains from a single sample sequenced in a study of cytomegalovirus exposure and HLA in healthy donors. A multiplex PCR was run with 60 Vbeta primers and 13 Jbeta primers. Assay: immunoSEQ multiplex PCR; the TCRdb copy retains only in-frame clones and omits some. The data show around 120,000 clones, with over 65% seen just once and about 2% held by the top ten. The sequencing input was PBMCs. These receptors were obtained from a man aged 18 to 30 in good health and CMV-seronegative.

The chain couples TRBV7-8 to TRBJ1-1; D gene uncertain. This CDR3 has 14 amino acids. Germline V gene data show CDR1 as SGHVS and CDR2 as FQNEAQ. V was cut by 0 bases and J by 1 base, with 6 bases left in between. As DNA, the CDR3 is TGTGCCAGCAGCTTAGCTGGGCCGAACACTGAAGCTTTCTTT. Amino acids: CASSLAGPNTEAFF.

This chain uses TRBV6-5 with TRBJ1-2, with a tentative D call TRBD1 (6 bases). The CDR3 spans 13 residues. Per the germline V gene, CDR1 is MNHEY and CDR2 is SVGAGI. Between the trimmed V and J ends, which lost 6 bases and 2 bases, there was a span of 10 bases. CDR3 protein: CASSLQGNYGYTF. The CDR3 DNA reads as TGTGCCAGCAGCCTTCAGGGGAACTATGGCTACACCTTC.

This rearrangement joins TRBV5-1 to TRBJ1-2, with 8 bases matching TRBD1. Germline-derived CDR1 and CDR2 are SGHRS and YFSETQ. This CDR3 region has 14 residues. J lost 4 bases, V lost 2 bases, and 4 bases had no gene match. CDR3 sequence reads: CASSFGQGVYGYTF. The CDR3, as DNA: TGCGCCAGCAGCTTCGGACAGGGCGTCTATGGCTACACCTTC.

The rearrangement joins TRBV7-8 to TRBJ2-2; 9 nucleotides align to TRBD1. The CDR3 runs to 13 residues. The V and J ends lost 4 bases and 12 bases, in that order; junction bases with no gene match: 6. Germline V lookup: CDR1 SGHVS, CDR2 FQNEAQ. CDR3 DNA sequence: TGTGCCAGCAGCTACAACAGGGGGCTGAAGCTGTTTTTT. Protein: CASSYNRGLKLFF.

The rearrangement links TRBV10-3 to TRBJ1-5; 7 bases fit TRBD1. With V trimmed by 6 bases and J by 6 bases, 5 bases remained unmatched. This CDR3 has 13 amino acids. CDR1 and CDR2 from the germline V gene are ENHRY and SYGVKD. CDR3 residues: CAIRDREGQPQHF. The CDR3 DNA is TGTGCCATCAGAGACAGGGAAGGTCAGCCCCAGCATTTT.

The gene calls are TRBV7-2 and TRBJ2-7; D unresolved. In germline, CDR1 is SGHTA, CDR2 FQGNSA. The length of the CDR3 is 15 residues. The V and J ends lost 1 base and 2 bases respectively, with 12 bases between them. This chain's CDR3 is CASSLVRQATYEQYF. The CDR3 DNA is TGTGCCAGCAGCTTAGTTCGGCAGGCGACCTACGAGCAGTACTTC.

This clone was observed a single time. The chain combines TRBV5-8 with TRBJ2-5; no clear D gene. The CDR3 loop spans 12 amino acids. V was shortened by 0 bases and J by 4 bases, with 4 bases between the two germline ends. The germline gives CDR1 SGHTS, CDR2 YDEGEE. The CDR3 DNA follows: TGTGCCAGCAGCTTGGAGCCAGAGACCCAGTACTTC. Protein: CASSLEPETQYF. The full variable domain, with the rest looked up from reference TRBV5-8 and TRBJ2-5, is EAGVTQSPTHLIKTRGQQATLRCSPISGHTSVYWYQQALGLGLQFLLWYDEGEERNRGNFPPRFSGRQFPNYSSELNVNALELEDSALYLCASSLEPETQYFGPGTRLLVL.

The V and J genes are TRBV7-2 and TRBJ2-5; 10 bases line up with TRBD2. The CDR3 extends over 15 amino acids. J gave up 2 bases and V 2 bases, and 2 bases lay outside the gene matches. Germline CDR1 and CDR2: SGHTA and FQGNSA. The CDR3 bases are TGTGCCAGCAGCTTATTAGCGGGGGGACAAGAGACCCAGTACTTC. Residues: CASSLLAGGQETQYF. The whole variable domain, filled in from reference TRBV7-2 and TRBJ2-5, reads GAGVSQSPSNKVTEKGKDVELRCDPISGHTALYWYRQSLGQGLEFLIYFQGNSAPDKSGLPSDRFSAERTGGSVSTLTIQRTQQEDSAVYLCASSLLAGGQETQYFGPGTRLLVL.

This clone was detected once. The rearrangement uses TRBV2 and TRBJ2-5; TRBD2 might be the D (6 bases). Germline CDR1 SNHLY, CDR2 FYNNEI. The V end was cut by 2 bases, the J end by 7 bases, with 23 bases between. This CDR3 has 17 residues. The CDR3 here is CASSESGVRAGQGTQYF. CDR3 nucleotides: TGTGCCAGCAGTGAATCGGGGGTCCGAGCAGGGCAGGGGACCCAGTACTTC.

V gene TRBV2 combines with J gene TRBJ1-5; TRBD1 might be the D (5 bases). The CDR3 has 16 residues. Between the trimmed V and J ends, which lost 6 bases and 2 bases, there was a span of 17 bases. Germline CDR1 and CDR2: SNHLY and FYNNEI. The CDR3 loop is CASRDQGRARNQPQHF. The CDR3 nucleotides are TGTGCCAGCAGGGACCAGGGAAGAGCTCGCAATCAGCCCCAGCATTTT.

V gene TRBV11-3 combines with J gene TRBJ2-5; 7 nucleotides line up with TRBD1. The CDR3 is 17 amino acids. V dropped 0 bases and J dropped 4; count of bases not matched to a gene: 11. Per the germline V gene, CDR1 is SGHNT and CDR2 is YENEEA. CDR3 sequence (DNA): TGTGCCAGCAGCTTAGAATACGGACAGGCCGTTCGAGAGACCCAGTACTTC. Its translation: CASSLEYGQAVRETQYF. Variable domain in full (rest from reference TRBV11-3 and TRBJ2-5): EAGVVQSPRYKIIEKKQPVAFWCNPISGHNTLYWYLQNLGQGPELLIRYENEEAVDDSQLPKDRFSAERLKGVDSTLKIQPAELGDSAVYLCASSLEYGQAVRETQYFGPGTRLLVL.

The V gene is TRBV11-3, the J gene TRBJ2-5; D might be TRBD1 (5 bases). CDR1 and CDR2 from the germline V gene are SGHNT and YENEEA. CDR3 length: 13 amino acids. Trimming shortened V by 5 bases and J by 1 base, and 8 bases separated the two germline ends. The CDR3 sequence is CASSPGPQETQYF. In nucleotides, the CDR3 is TGTGCCAGCAGCCCAGGGCCCCAAGAGACCCAGTACTTC.

V is TRBV2 and J is TRBJ2-3; 10 bases are shared with TRBD2. The CDR3 covers 16 residues. Trimming at V came to 1 base and at J to 1 base, leaving 2 bases not matched to a gene. Germline CDR1 SNHLY, CDR2 FYNNEI. CDR3 sequence (DNA): TGTGCCAGCAGTGAAGGGCTAGCGGGGGGCACAGATACGCAGTATTTT. Protein sequence: CASSEGLAGGTDTQYF. The variable domain in full, with the rest retrieved from reference TRBV2 and TRBJ2-3, is EPEVTQTPSHQVTQMGQEVILRCVPISNHLYFYWYRQILGQKVEFLVSFYNNEISEKSEIFDDQFSVERPDGSNFTLKIRSTKLEDSAMYFCASSEGLAGGTDTQYFGPGTRLTVL.

The J gene is TRBJ1-5, the V gene TRBV2; D is unresolved. The CDR3 loop spans 15 amino acids. Between the trimmed V and J ends, which lost 6 bases and 0 bases, there was a span of 12 bases. CDR1 is SNHLY, CDR2 FYNNEI, per germline. The CDR3 DNA reads as TGTGCCAGCAGCCCCGTAGCTTATAGCAATCAGCCCCAGCATTTT. It is translated as CASSPVAYSNQPQHF.